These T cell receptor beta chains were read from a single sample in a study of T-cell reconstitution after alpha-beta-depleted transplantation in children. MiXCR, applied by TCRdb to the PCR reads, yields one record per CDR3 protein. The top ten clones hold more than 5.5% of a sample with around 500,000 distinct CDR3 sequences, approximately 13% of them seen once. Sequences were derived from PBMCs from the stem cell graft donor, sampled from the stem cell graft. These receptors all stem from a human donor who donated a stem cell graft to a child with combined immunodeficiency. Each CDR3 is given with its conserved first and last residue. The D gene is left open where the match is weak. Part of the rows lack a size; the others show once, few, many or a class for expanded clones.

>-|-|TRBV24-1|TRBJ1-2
TGTGCCACCAGTGAAGACGGCTATGGCTACACCTTC
CATSEDGYGYTF
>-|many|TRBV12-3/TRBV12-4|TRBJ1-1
TGTGCCAGCACCAAACAGGGCCTAGGGGACACTGAAGCTTTCTTT
CASTKQGLGDTEAFF
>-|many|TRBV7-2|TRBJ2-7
TGTGCCAGCAGCATTCAGGAACCTCACGAGCAGTACTTC
CASSIQEPHEQYF
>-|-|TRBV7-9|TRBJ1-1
TGTGCCAGCAGCTTAGAGGGTTCGTCGAACACTGAAGCTTTCTTT
CASSLEGSSNTEAFF
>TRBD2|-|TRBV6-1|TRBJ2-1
TGTGCCAGCAGAACCGGACTAGCGCGAAATGAGCAGTTCTTC
CASRTGLARNEQFF
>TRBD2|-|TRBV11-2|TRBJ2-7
TGTGCCAGCAGCTCAGGACTAGCGGTTGTGTACGAGCAGTACTTC
CASSSGLAVVYEQYF
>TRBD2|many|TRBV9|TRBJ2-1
TGTGCCAGCAGCGGCGGGAGGGACTACAATGAGCAGTTCTTC
CASSGGRDYNEQFF
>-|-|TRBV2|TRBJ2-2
TGTGCCAGCAAAACCACCGGGGAGCTGTTTTTT
CASKTTGELFF
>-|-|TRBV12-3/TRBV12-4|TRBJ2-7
TGTGCCAGCAGTGACTCTGGCGGGATAGGGGAGCAGTACTTC
CASSDSGGIGEQYF
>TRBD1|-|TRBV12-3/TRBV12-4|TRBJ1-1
TGTGCCAGCAGCCCCCCTTACAGGGGGCAACGGAACACTGAAGCTTTCTTT
CASSPPYRGQRNTEAFF
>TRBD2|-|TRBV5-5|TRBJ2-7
TGTGCCAGCAGCTTGACTAGCGGGAGATGGGCCTACGAGCAGTACTTC
CASSLTSGRWAYEQYF
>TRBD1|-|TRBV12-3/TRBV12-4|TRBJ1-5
TGTGCCAGCAGTTTATATGGGCCCCCCCGCTCCGGGACAGGGGGTCGCCAGCCCCAGCATTTT
CASSLYGPPRSGTGGRQPQHF
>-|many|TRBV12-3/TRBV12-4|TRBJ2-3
TGTGCCAGCAGTGGGGGCGTAGATACGCAGTATTTT
CASSGGVDTQYF
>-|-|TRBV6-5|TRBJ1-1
TGTGCCAGCAGTTTTGGGACGGGCACTGAAGCTTTCTTT
CASSFGTGTEAFF
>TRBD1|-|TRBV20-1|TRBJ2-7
TGCAGTGCTACAACCGGGACAGGGTTTAACGAGCAGTACTTC
CSATTGTGFNEQYF
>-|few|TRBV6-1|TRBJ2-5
TGTGCCAGCAGTACCTTTGTGGGCGCGGAGACCCAGTACTTC
CASSTFVGAETQYF
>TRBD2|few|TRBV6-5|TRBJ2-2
TGTGCCAGCAGTTTCCGACTAGCCGGGCCCGGGGAGCTGTTTTTT
CASSFRLAGPGELFF
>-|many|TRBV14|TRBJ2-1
TGTGCCAGCAGCTCCCTCAGGGATCGGGTGTCCTACAATGAGCAGTTCTTC
CASSSLRDRVSYNEQFF
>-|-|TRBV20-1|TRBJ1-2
TGCAGTGCTAGTGTTAGTAGCTATGGCTACACCTTC
CSASVSSYGYTF
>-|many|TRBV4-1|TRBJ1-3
TGCGCCAGCAGCCAAGTCGGAAACACCATATATTTT
CASSQVGNTIYF
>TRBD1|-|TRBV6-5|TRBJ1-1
TGTGCCAGCAGTACTATAGGACAGGGGATGAACACTGAAGCTTTCTTT
CASSTIGQGMNTEAFF
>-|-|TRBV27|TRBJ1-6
TGTGCCAGCAGTTTATTTGAGGGTTCACCCCTCCACTTT
CASSLFEGSPLHF
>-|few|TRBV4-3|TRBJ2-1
TGCGCCAGCAGCCAAGAAGGTATACGGGGCAATGAGCAGTTCTTC
CASSQEGIRGNEQFF
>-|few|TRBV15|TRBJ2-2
TGTGCCACCAGCAGAGATTACTGGGGGGCAAGGGACACCGGGGAGCTGTTTTTT
CATSRDYWGARDTGELFF
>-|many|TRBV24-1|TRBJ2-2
TGTGCCACCAGTAAGCCCGGGCAGGGTATTACCGGGGAGCTGTTTTTT
CATSKPGQGITGELFF
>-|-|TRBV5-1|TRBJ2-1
TGCGCCAGCAGCTTGGAGTTAAGCGCGGGGATATTAAATGAGCAGTTCTTC
CASSLELSAGILNEQFF
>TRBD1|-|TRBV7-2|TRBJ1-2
TGTGCCAGCAGCTTACTAGGGGGCCATAGCTATGGCTACACCTTC
CASSLLGGHSYGYTF
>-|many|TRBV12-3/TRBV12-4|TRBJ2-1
TGTGCCAGCAGTTTTGTATACAATGAGCAGTTCTTC
CASSFVYNEQFF
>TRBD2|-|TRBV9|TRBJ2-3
TGTGCCAGCAGCGTAGATGATAGCGGGGGGGCAGATACGCAGTATTTT
CASSVDDSGGADTQYF
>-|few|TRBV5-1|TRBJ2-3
TGCGCCAGCAGCTTTTCTACCCCCTTGGCGGATACGCAGTATTTT
CASSFSTPLADTQYF
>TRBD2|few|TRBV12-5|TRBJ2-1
TGTGCTAGTGGTTTGGGGGGGATTAGCGGGGCGGAGGAGCAGTTCTTC
CASGLGGISGAEEQFF
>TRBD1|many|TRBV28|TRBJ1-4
TGTGCCAGCAGTTCAGGGACAGCTCCTAATGAAAAACTGTTTTTT
CASSSGTAPNEKLFF
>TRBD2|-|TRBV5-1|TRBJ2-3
TGCGCCAGCAGCTTGGCGGTTAGCGGGAGTGGAAATACGCAGTATTTT
CASSLAVSGSGNTQYF
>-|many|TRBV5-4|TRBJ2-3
TGTGCCAGCAGCTTGAAGGGAACCCGGAGGGATACGCAGTATTTT
CASSLKGTRRDTQYF
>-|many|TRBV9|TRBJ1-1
TGTGCCAGCAGCGTAGCTGTTGGGAACACTGAAGCTTTCTTT
CASSVAVGNTEAFF